This T cell receptor (beta chain) was profiled in a study of blood T cell repertoires in COVID-19. Only in-frame clones appear in the TCRdb table, and some are missing; sequencing was by immunoSEQ multiplex PCR. The sample shows some 300,000 clones, approximately 90% of them seen only once. This CDR3 region has 12 residues. V lost 5 bases, J lost 5 bases, and 9 bases lay in between. Sequencing input: peripheral blood. This chain uses TRBV12-3 or TRBV12-4 with TRBJ1-2, with a tentative D call TRBD1 (6 bases). The sequence was obtained from a woman between 45 and 60 years old with COVID-19, enrolled during active disease. The CDR3: CASSPTGYGYTF. The CDR3 DNA reads as TGTGCCAGCAGTCCGACAGGATATGGCTACACCTTC.